This entry lists 25 T cell receptor beta chains sequenced from one sample in a study of OX40 agonist ivuxolimab in advanced cancers. TCRdb keeps only in-frame clones here, not all; method: immunoSEQ multiplex PCR. The table includes 35,000 or so clones, 76% detected once. This specimen was CD4+ or CD8+ T cells sorted from blood, taken in a trial of the OX40 agonist ivuxolimab. The receptors shown here come from an adult with an advanced solid tumor such as melanoma, head and neck, liver or kidney cancer.

This rearrangement joins TRBV6-5 to TRBJ1-1; D is perhaps TRBD1 (6 bases). The CDR3 is 13 residues long. V lost 6 bases and J lost 3, with 11 bases in between. Germline CDR1 and CDR2: MNHEY and SVGAGI. In nucleotides, the CDR3 is TGTGCCAGCAGGGCTACAGGGTACACTGAAGCTTTCTTT. This translates into CASRATGYTEAFF.

This chain joins TRBV6-5 and TRBJ1-4; D not certain. V shed 7 bases and J shed 4 bases, with 16 bases lying between them. The CDR3 length is 15 residues. Germline CDR1 MNHEY, CDR2 SVGAGI. The CDR3 loop is CASTTYAGVNEKLFF. CDR3 DNA sequence: TGTGCCAGCACTACTTACGCCGGGGTTAATGAAAAACTGTTTTTT.

By frequency in the sample, this clone is medium-sized. V gene TRBV6-5 combines with J gene TRBJ1-1; D uncertain. V gave up 7 bases and J gave up 5 bases, with 8 bases separating them. Germline V lookup: CDR1 MNHEY, CDR2 SVGAGI. The CDR3 is 11 amino acids. CDR3 sequence reads: CASTRLTEAFF. CDR3 DNA sequence: TGTGCCAGCACCAGACTTACTGAAGCTTTCTTT.

As to this clone: At one end the junction does not follow the germline gene, possibly because of a read error. CDR3 DNA: TGTGCCAGCAGCTTGTATGGGGTACGGTACACTGAAGCTTTCTTT. Translated: CASSLYGVRYTEAFF. V gene TRBV5-1 combines with J gene TRBJ1-1, with no clear D. Germline CDR1 reads SGHRS; CDR2 reads YFSETQ. The CDR3 spans 15 residues. Full variable domain (rest looked up from reference TRBV5-1 and TRBJ1-1): KAGVTQTPRYLIKTRGQQVTLSCSPISGHRSVSWYQQTPGQGLQFLFEYFSETQRNKGNFPGRFSGRQFSNSRSEMNVSTLELGDSALYLCASSLYGVRYTEAFFGQGTRLTVV.

This clone occurred a few times. The chain recombines TRBV29-1 with TRBJ1-1, with D perhaps matching TRBD1 (6 bases). Germline values: CDR1 SQVTM, CDR2 ANQGSEA. V lost 5 bases and J 10 bases, leaving 14 bases between the germline ends. This CDR3 spans 11 amino acids. The CDR3 bases are TGCAGCGTTCTTCCGGGGGCCGTAGCTTTCTTT. This sequence encodes CSVLPGAVAFF.

This clone was counted once. V usage is TRBV9 and J usage is TRBJ2-5; D may be TRBD1 or TRBD2 (5 bases each). V was pared by 4 bases and J by 0 bases, with 16 bases between. The CDR3 spans 16 residues. Germline V gives CDR1 SGDLS, CDR2 YYNGEE. CDR3 residues: CASSPRSLGHQETQYF. The CDR3 DNA sequence: TGTGCCAGCAGCCCCCGGTCCCTGGGACACCAAGAGACCCAGTACTTC.

V usage is TRBV11-2 and J usage is TRBJ1-1; D unclear. Germline V CDR1 and CDR2: SGHAT, FQNNGV. Trimming took 1 base from V and 6 from J, leaving 9 bases between them. The length of the CDR3 is 13 residues. CDR3 sequence: CASSLVRAAEAFF. The CDR3 nucleotides are TGTGCCAGCAGCTTAGTACGGGCCGCTGAAGCTTTCTTT.

This clone was counted a single time. V gene TRBV5-1 combines with J gene TRBJ1-4; no firm D call. Germline lookup yields CDR1 SGHRS and CDR2 YFSETQ. The CDR3 is 15 residues long. Trimming left V 2 bases short and J 1 base short, with 9 bases between. CDR3 region: CASSFGSGTNEKLFF. The CDR3 nucleotides read TGCGCCAGCAGCTTCGGGAGTGGAACTAATGAAAAACTGTTTTTT.

V is TRBV19 and J is TRBJ1-2; maybe TRBD1 (5 bases). V lost 7 bases, J lost 1 base, and 10 bases lay in between. Per the germline V gene, CDR1 is LNHDA and CDR2 is SQIVND (reference sequence). The length of the CDR3 is 13 residues. The CDR3 reads CASIGRGNYGYTF. CDR3 in DNA: TGTGCCAGTATCGGAAGGGGTAACTATGGCTACACCTTC.

V is TRBV4-2 and J is TRBJ1-2; tentative D call: TRBD1 (5 bases). The germline gives CDR1 LGHNA, CDR2 YNFKEQ. This CDR3 region has 16 residues. Trimming left V 0 bases short and J 2 bases short, with 13 bases between. Here the CDR3 DNA reads TGTGCCAGCAGCCAAGATCCGGGGGACTCGAACTATGGCTACACCTTC. It encodes CASSQDPGDSNYGYTF.

V and J are TRBV4-2 and TRBJ2-5, with 11 bases lining up with TRBD1. The J segment lost 1 base and the V segment lost 3 bases, leaving 4 bases of the junction unmatched. The CDR3 is 16 amino acids. Germline CDR1 reads LGHNA; CDR2 reads YNFKEQ. This chain's CDR3 is CASSHAGTGGQETQYF. The CDR3 DNA reads TGTGCCAGCAGCCACGCCGGGACAGGGGGCCAAGAGACCCAGTACTTC.

This clone showed up just a few times. The chain carries TRBV5-1 and TRBJ1-5, with D hard to call. This CDR3 is 12 amino acids long. Germline-derived CDR1 and CDR2 are SGHRS and YFSETQ. V shed 6 bases and J shed 2 bases, with 6 bases lying between them. For the CDR3, the DNA is TGCGCCAGCATCGGGGGCAATCAGCCCCAGCATTTT. It is translated as CASIGGNQPQHF.

The CDR3 loop is CASSRGWGAENEQFF. In DNA form, the CDR3 reads TGTGCCAGCAGCCGTGGTTGGGGGGCCGAGAATGAGCAGTTCTTC. The chain is built from TRBV27 and TRBJ2-1; TRBD1 or TRBD2 may be the D gene (6 bases each). Trimming took off 6 bases at V and 7 bases at J, with 19 bases between the two ends. Germline CDR1 and CDR2: MNHEY and SMNVEV (reference sequence). The CDR3 is 15 residues long.

V usage is TRBV5-1 and J usage is TRBJ1-4; 8 bases align to TRBD1. The ends lost 4 bases at V and 3 bases at J; junction bases unmatched: 11. Germline assignment: CDR1 SGHRS and CDR2 YFSETQ. The CDR3 totals 17 residues. The CDR3 region is CASSPWTGQRANEKLFF. CDR3 bases: TGCGCCAGCAGCCCGTGGACAGGGCAGAGAGCTAATGAAAAACTGTTTTTT. The complete variable domain, with remaining parts taken from reference TRBV5-1 and TRBJ1-4, reads KAGVTQTPRYLIKTRGQQVTLSCSPISGHRSVSWYQQTPGQGLQFLFEYFSETQRNKGNFPGRFSGRQFSNSRSEMNVSTLELGDSALYLCASSPWTGQRANEKLFFGSGTQLSVL.

This chain's CDR3 is CSVVSSANEKLFF. The CDR3 DNA is TGCAGCGTTGTATCGTCGGCTAATGAAAAACTGTTTTTT. The chain recombines TRBV29-1 with TRBJ1-4; D is uncertain. Per the germline V gene, CDR1 is SQVTM and CDR2 is ANQGSEA. The CDR3 length is 13 residues. Trimming stripped 4 bases from V and 3 bases from J, with 9 bases between.

V usage is TRBV7-9 and J usage is TRBJ1-5, with D perhaps TRBD1 (6 bases). This CDR3 is built from 16 residues. Germline loops: CDR1 SEHNR, CDR2 FQNEAQ (reference sequence). Trimming removed 1 base at V and 2 bases at J, with 12 bases between. The CDR3 region is CASSLDPGHRNQPQHF. The CDR3 DNA is TGTGCCAGCAGCTTAGACCCGGGACACCGCAATCAGCCCCAGCATTTT.

The chain links TRBV2 to TRBJ1-5; TRBD1 matches 7 bases. CDR1 is SNHLY and CDR2 is FYNNEI in the germline V gene. The V gene end was trimmed by 9 bases and the J gene end by 0 bases; junction bases not matched to a gene: 14. This CDR3 has 17 amino acids. This CDR3 is CASQGESTSFSNQPQHF. The CDR3 DNA reads TGTGCCAGTCAGGGGGAATCCACTTCCTTTAGCAATCAGCCCCAGCATTTT.

This chain connects TRBV6-1 to TRBJ1-2; TRBD1 matches 7 bases. Germline assignment: CDR1 MNHNS and CDR2 SASEGT. V trimming: 2 bases; J trimming: 0 bases; junction bases outside the gene matches: 9. The CDR3 is 17 residues long. The DNA of the CDR3 is TGTGCCAGCAGTGAAAGGGGGCAGGGCAGATCTAACTATGGCTACACCTTC. It codes for CASSERGQGRSNYGYTF.

The genes are TRBV5-8 and TRBJ1-1; 10 bases are shared with TRBD1. Germline V gene sequence: CDR1 SGHTS, CDR2 YDEGEE. The junction had 4 bases not matched to a gene; V was cut back by 4 bases and J by 7 bases. The CDR3 is 13 residues long. As DNA, the CDR3 is TGTGCCAGCAGCACCGGACAGGGGGGTGAAGCTTTCTTT. Amino acid sequence: CASSTGQGGEAFF.

This clone has only one observation. The chain couples TRBV11-2 to TRBJ2-3; D is undetermined. Germline V gene lookup returns CDR1 SGHAT and CDR2 FQNNGV. The V and J ends lost 5 bases and 6 bases respectively, with 9 bases between them. This CDR3 comprises 12 residues. The CDR3 nucleotides read TGTGCCAGCAGCAACCGTGCTGATACGCAGTATTTT. Translation gives CASSNRADTQYF.

This clone is medium-sized (0.01 to 0.1%) within its sample. This chain joins TRBV6-6 and TRBJ2-7; D is perhaps TRBD2 (5 bases). Trimming shortened V by 2 bases and J by 4 bases, and 6 bases separated the two germline ends. The CDR3 extends over 12 amino acids. Germline CDR1 and CDR2: MNHNY and SVGAGI (reference sequence). The CDR3 region has the DNA TGTGCCAGCAGTTACACGGGGTACGAGCAGTACGTC. Amino acid sequence: CASSYTGYEQYV.

The chain uses TRBV10-3 and TRBJ1-1, with a weak D call TRBD1 (6 bases). This CDR3 has 13 amino acids. Per germline, CDR1 ENHRY and CDR2 SYGVKD. V shed 10 bases and J shed 0 bases, with 12 bases lying between them. The CDR3 nucleotides are TGTGCCACACAGGAGGGGGTGAACACTGAAGCTTTCTTT. It is translated as CATQEGVNTEAFF.

V usage is TRBV11-2 and J usage is TRBJ2-1; TRBD2 matches at 7 bases. CDR1 is SGHAT, CDR2 FQNNGV, per germline. Germline trimming cut 1 base from V and 2 bases from J; bases unmatched to any gene: 5. CDR3 length: 16 residues. CDR3 sequence: CASSLGSGATYNEQFF. The CDR3 DNA follows: TGTGCCAGCAGCTTAGGAAGCGGGGCAACCTACAATGAGCAGTTCTTC.

This rearrangement joins TRBV4-2 to TRBJ2-2; no firm D call. CDR3 size: 13 residues. Germline V gene lookup returns CDR1 LGHNA and CDR2 YNFKEQ. The ends were cut back, 3 bases at V and 1 base at J, with 3 bases in the middle. The DNA for the CDR3 is TGTGCCAGCAGCCAGTTGAACACCGGGGAGCTGTTTTTT. It translates to CASSQLNTGELFF.

This chain joins TRBV9 and TRBJ1-1, with D maybe TRBD1 (5 bases). The germline gives CDR1 SGDLS, CDR2 YYNGEE. Deletions cut 0 bases from V and 2 bases from J, with 17 bases between. The CDR3 totals 17 residues. CDR3 bases: TGTGCCAGCAGCGTAGTTACCACAGGACGGGAAAACACTGAAGCTTTCTTT. Its translation is CASSVVTTGRENTEAFF. Combining the CDR3 with reference TRBV9 and TRBJ1-1 gives the whole variable domain DSGVTQTPKHLITATGQRVTLRCSPRSGDLSVYWYQQSLDQGLQFLIQYYNGEERAKGNILERFSAQQFPDLHSELNLSSLELGDSALYFCASSVVTTGRENTEAFFGQGTRLTVV.